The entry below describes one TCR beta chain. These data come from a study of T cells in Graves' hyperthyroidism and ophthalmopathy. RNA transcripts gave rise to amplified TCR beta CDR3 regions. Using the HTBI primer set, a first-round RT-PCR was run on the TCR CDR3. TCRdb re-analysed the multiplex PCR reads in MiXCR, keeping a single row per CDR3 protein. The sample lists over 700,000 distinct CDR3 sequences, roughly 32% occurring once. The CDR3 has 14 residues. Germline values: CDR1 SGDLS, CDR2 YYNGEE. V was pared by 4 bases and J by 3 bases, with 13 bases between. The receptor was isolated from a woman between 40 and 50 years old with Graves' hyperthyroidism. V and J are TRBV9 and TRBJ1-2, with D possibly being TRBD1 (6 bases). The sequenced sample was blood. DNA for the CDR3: TGTGCCAGCAGCCAAGTCGGGGGCGACTATGGCTACACCTTC. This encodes CASSQVGGDYGYTF.